Listed below are T cell receptor beta chains from one sample, sequenced in a study of radiotherapy plus CTLA-4 blockade in lung cancer. Repertoires were generated with immunoSEQ multiplex PCR, while TCRdb's copy carries only in-frame clones and drops some. The sample includes tens of thousands of clones, roughly 80% of them seen just once. The source was peripheral blood, collected from a patient treated with radiotherapy plus ipilimumab. The receptors here all came from a human donor with non-small cell lung cancer who had a complete response to radiotherapy plus ipilimumab. Each CDR3 is given with its conserved first and last residue. D genes are given only for firm matches. Only some rows state a clone size, as once, few, many or a class for expanded clones.

cdr3_nt cdr3_aa j_call clone_size v_call d_call
TGTGCCAGCAGATTGGGACGGGTGAACACTGAAGCTTTCTTT CASRLGRVNTEAFF TRBJ1-1 - TRBV5-5 -
TGTGCCTTATATAGAGTGAACACCGGGGAGCTGTTTTTT CALYRVNTGELFF TRBJ2-2 - TRBV30 -
TGTGCCAGCAGCTCTGGGGGGGGCACTGAAGCTTTCTTT CASSSGGGTEAFF TRBJ1-1 - TRBV28 -
TGTGCCAGCAGCTCCCCTCGGGGGGGTGGCTACAATGAGCAGTTCTTC CASSSPRGGGYNEQFF TRBJ2-1 - TRBV7-2 TRBD2
TGTGCCACCAGGAAACCGAGTTCTATAGACAGCCCAGATACGCAGTATTTT CATRKPSSIDSPDTQYF TRBJ2-3 - TRBV15 -
TGTGCCAGCTCAACTAGGACTAGACCTAGCACAGATACGCAGTATTTT CASSTRTRPSTDTQYF TRBJ2-3 - TRBV18 TRBD2
TGCGCCAGCAGCAGAGGGGACGGCCGAGCTTTCTTT CASSRGDGRAFF TRBJ1-1 - TRBV4-3 -
TGTGCCAGCGGCACTCTACAGGGGTCCTCCTCTGGAAACACCATATATTTT CASGTLQGSSSGNTIYF TRBJ1-3 - TRBV28 TRBD1
TGTGCCAGCAGCTCAGGGGGGCACCGGGGGACCGGGGAGCTGTTTTTT CASSSGGHRGTGELFF TRBJ2-2 - TRBV9 -
TGCAGCGTTGGGACGAACTACGAGCAGTACTTC CSVGTNYEQYF TRBJ2-7 - TRBV29-1 -
TGTGCCAGTACCCCGACAGGGGTCGGAAACACCATATATTTT CASTPTGVGNTIYF TRBJ1-3 - TRBV19 TRBD1
TGCGCCAGCAGCTTGGGGGACAGAAACACCGGGGAGCTGTTTTTT CASSLGDRNTGELFF TRBJ2-2 - TRBV5-1 TRBD1
TGCAGCGCCGCTCGGGGTGGCGGGAGGCAAGAGACCCAGTACTTC CSAARGGGRQETQYF TRBJ2-5 - TRBV29-1 TRBD2
TGCGCCAGCAGCTTGGGGGGGGGCAATCAGCCCCAGCATTTT CASSLGGGNQPQHF TRBJ1-5 - TRBV5-1 -
TGTGCCAGCAGTTACATAGCGGGAGGGTCGGGAGATACGCAGTATTTT CASSYIAGGSGDTQYF TRBJ2-3 - TRBV6-5 TRBD2
TGTGCCAGTAGTACCCGTGGGACGGACGAGCAGTACTTC CASSTRGTDEQYF TRBJ2-7 once TRBV19 -
TGTGCTAGTGGTTTGGTACGGGATGCAGGGACTCGGAATGAAAAACTGTTTTTT CASGLVRDAGTRNEKLFF TRBJ1-4 - TRBV12-5 -
TGTGCCAGCTCACCAGCGACAGACACCGGGGAGCTGTTTTTT CASSPATDTGELFF TRBJ2-2 few TRBV18 -
TGTGCCAGCTCACCTAAACAGGGGGGGAACACTGAAGCTTTCTTT CASSPKQGGNTEAFF TRBJ1-1 few TRBV18 TRBD1
TGTGCCAGCAGCTTAGATGGCGGGAGAACCTACAATGAGCAGTTCTTC CASSLDGGRTYNEQFF TRBJ2-1 - TRBV11-2 TRBD2
TGTGCCAGCAGCGACCGGGACAGGGAAGGGGGGGAGCTGTTTTTT CASSDRDREGGELFF TRBJ2-2 - TRBV7-9 TRBD1
TGTGCCAGCAGCTTCGCGGGAGGTTGGTACAATGAGCAGTTCTTC CASSFAGGWYNEQFF TRBJ2-1 - TRBV7-8 TRBD2
TGCGACAGCGGGACAGGCACAGATACGCAGTATTTT CDSGTGTDTQYF TRBJ2-3 - TRBV10-1 -
TGTGCCTGGAGAAAGGACAGGGCAATGAGAGAGACCCAGTACTTC CAWRKDRAMRETQYF TRBJ2-5 - TRBV30 TRBD1
TGCGCCAGCAGCTCCGGGACTAGCGGGAGTTTCCCCAGTGAGCAGTTCTTC CASSSGTSGSFPSEQFF TRBJ2-1 once TRBV4-3 TRBD2
TGTGCCAGCAGCTTCGGGGTTAGGGATGGCTACACCTTC CASSFGVRDGYTF TRBJ1-2 - TRBV7-6 -
TGTGCCAGCAGCGTTGGGGGGCCGGTGGGATTGGCCAATGAGCAGTTCTTC CASSVGGPVGLANEQFF TRBJ2-1 - TRBV9 -
TGTGCCAGCAGCTTGTATAGCGAGAGCTCCTACAATGAGCAGTTCTTC CASSLYSESSYNEQFF TRBJ2-1 - TRBV11-3 -
TGTGCCAGCAGTGAGGGGGGCGAGCGCAATCAGCCCCAGCATTTT CASSEGGERNQPQHF TRBJ1-5 - TRBV2 -
TGTGCCAGCAGCTCGGGAGGCGAGACGGATACGCAGTATTTT CASSSGGETDTQYF TRBJ2-3 - TRBV5-4 TRBD2
TGCGCCAGCAGCTTGACAGGGGTTAATGAAAAACTGTTTTTT CASSLTGVNEKLFF TRBJ1-4 - TRBV5-1 TRBD1
TGTGCCAGCTCAACTGGTCAACAAGAGACCCAGTACTTC CASSTGQQETQYF TRBJ2-5 - TRBV18 -
TGTGCCAGCAGCGACACCGGGACCAACAATGAGCAGTTCTTC CASSDTGTNNEQFF TRBJ2-1 - TRBV9 -
TGTGCCACCGGGCGGGAGGGCCCCGGTAAAAACATTCAGTACTTC CATGREGPGKNIQYF TRBJ2-4 - TRBV15 TRBD2
TGCGCCAGCAGCCACAACTCCTACAATGAGCAGTTCTTC CASSHNSYNEQFF TRBJ2-1 - TRBV4-1 -
TGTGCCAGCAGCTTCGGTCTTACAGATACGCAGTATTTT CASSFGLTDTQYF TRBJ2-3 - TRBV7-2 -
TGTGCCAGCAGTTACAGGGGGTCTGAAGCTTTCTTT CASSYRGSEAFF TRBJ1-1 medium-sized TRBV5-6 TRBD1
TGTGCCAGCACCGCAAGGGGCTCCTTAGGGGCCGGGGAGCTGTTTTTT CASTARGSLGAGELFF TRBJ2-2 - TRBV5-4 -
TGTGCCACCAGCCGACTTAGGGGGGCCGAGCAGTACTTC CATSRLRGAEQYF TRBJ2-7 - TRBV15 -
TGTGCCAGCTCACTCGAGACGGATTCCTACAATGAGCAGTTCTTC CASSLETDSYNEQFF TRBJ2-1 - TRBV18 -
TGTGCCAGCAGCTTAGACGGGAGGGGAAACACCATATATTTT CASSLDGRGNTIYF TRBJ1-3 - TRBV7-2 -
TGTGCCAGCAGCCCTCAGGGCCCCCCAGATACGCAGTATTTT CASSPQGPPDTQYF TRBJ2-3 - TRBV2 -
TGTGCCAGCAGGACCGCAGGGTTGGGGGATCAGCCCCAGCATTTT CASRTAGLGDQPQHF TRBJ1-5 - TRBV27 -
TGCGCCAGCAGCTTGCCCGAGAACACTGAAGCTTTCTTT CASSLPENTEAFF TRBJ1-1 - TRBV5-1 -
TGCGCCAGCAGCCAATTGTACTCCTATAATTCACCCCTCCACTTT CASSQLYSYNSPLHF TRBJ1-6 - TRBV4-1 -
TGTGCCAGCAGCGTAGTTAGCCGGGGCCGGGATACGCAGTATTTT CASSVVSRGRDTQYF TRBJ2-3 - TRBV9 -
TGTGCCAGTAGCCCCGGAGGGGGCTACACCTTC CASSPGGGYTF TRBJ1-2 - TRBV19 -
TGCAGCGTTGATTATAGGCTCGCGGGGGGGCTAAGGACCGGGGAGCTGTTTTTT CSVDYRLAGGLRTGELFF TRBJ2-2 - TRBV29-1 TRBD2
TGTGCCAGCGCGCAAATCGGCTCTGGAAACACCATATATTTT CASAQIGSGNTIYF TRBJ1-3 - TRBV19 -
TGTGCCAGTAGTCTTGGGGGCACAGATACGCAGTATTTT CASSLGGTDTQYF TRBJ2-3 - TRBV19 -
TGTGCCAGCAGCGCCTCCGGCCCGGAGGATACGCAGTATTTT CASSASGPEDTQYF TRBJ2-3 few TRBV7-9 -
TGTGCCAGTAGGGACCGGGACAGGAACTATGGCTGCACCTTC CASRDRDRNYGCTF TRBJ1-2 - TRBV19 TRBD1
TGTGCCAGCTCACTAGCCACTTCTTCACCCCTCCACTTT CASSLATSSPLHF TRBJ1-6 - TRBV18 -
TGTGCCAGCATTGGCAGGGGGACCGGGGAGCTGTTTTTT CASIGRGTGELFF TRBJ2-2 few TRBV21-1 -
TGTGCCAGCAGCTTAGTCGAAGAGACCCAGTACTTC CASSLVEETQYF TRBJ2-5 once TRBV11-3 -
TGTGCCAGCAGCGGGACCTTGCTACACGTGTTAGACGAGCAGTACTTC CASSGTLLHVLDEQYF TRBJ2-7 - TRBV21-1 -
TGTGCCAGCAGCCCCCGGACAGGGGAGAACTATGGCTACACCTTC CASSPRTGENYGYTF TRBJ1-2 - TRBV7-2 TRBD1
TGTGCCAGCAGAGGACAGGGTATTATGTTGCCGTCCTATGGCTACACCTTC CASRGQGIMLPSYGYTF TRBJ1-2 - TRBV2 TRBD1
TGTGCCAGCAGTTTACAGGGGGCGCGAACTGAAGCTTTCTTT CASSLQGARTEAFF TRBJ1-1 few TRBV28 TRBD1
TGTGCCACCAGCAGAGATATAAGCACAGATACGCAGTATTTT CATSRDISTDTQYF TRBJ2-3 - TRBV15 -